Included here is one T cell receptor beta chain sequence, with context. The antigen remains undetermined. Trimming removed 4 bases at V and 6 bases at J, with 9 bases between. This CDR3 is built from 12 residues. CDR1 and CDR2 from the germline V gene are LNHNV and YYDKDF (reference sequence). This entry comes from a study of immune evolution from preneoplasia to lung adenocarcinoma. General study results and limits: Top clone share appeared to fall from AAH through AIS, MIA, adenocarcinoma.

Method: immunoSEQ multiplex PCR; TCRdb's copy keeps in-frame clones and lacks some. The sample lists about 6,000 clones, 80% occurring once. Patients had resection in Japan or China between the mid-2010s and the late 2010s. The sequence was collected from a person over 45 with lung adenocarcinoma. Material: FFPE minimally invasive lung adenocarcinoma tissue. The chain couples TRBV15 to TRBJ1-1; perhaps TRBD1 as D (6 bases). CDR3 residues: CATSTGVAEAFF. The CDR3 nucleotides are TGTGCCACCAGCACAGGGGTCGCTGAAGCTTTCTTT. Full variable domain (rest looked up from reference TRBV15 and TRBJ1-1): DAMVIQNPRYQVTQFGKPVTLSCSQTLNHNVMYWYQQKSSQAPKLLFHYYDKDFNNEADTPDNFQSRRPNTSFCFLDIRSPGLGDTAMYLCATSTGVAEAFFGQGTRLTVV.